These 15 T cell receptor beta chains were sequenced from one sample in a study of blood T cell repertoires in COVID-19. This table comes from immunoSEQ multiplex PCR, and its TCRdb copy is limited to in-frame clones, with some not included. The data contain 250,000 to 300,000 clones, under 90% of them singletons. Sequencing used PBMCs or T cells enriched from blood (not recorded which). The receptors were sampled from a woman aged 55-75 years who had recovered from COVID-19.

The CDR3 is CASRRMGQPREDTQYF. In DNA, the CDR3 is TGTGCCAGCAGGCGAATGGGACAGCCAAGGGAAGATACGCAGTATTTT. The chain uses TRBV27 and TRBJ2-3; TRBD1 matches at 7 bases. CDR1 and CDR2 from the germline V gene are MNHEY and SMNVEV (reference sequence). Trimming cost V 6 bases and J 5 bases; bases outside gene matches: 14. The CDR3 extends over 16 amino acids.

The V and J genes are TRBV19 and TRBJ1-4; D call uncertain. In germline, CDR1 is LNHDA, CDR2 SQIVND (reference sequence). The CDR3 is 14 residues long. The V gene lost 3 bases and the J gene lost 0 bases, with 5 bases spanning the gap. This CDR3 is CASSIPATNEKLFF. CDR3 coding DNA: TGTGCCAGTAGTATTCCAGCAACTAATGAAAAACTGTTTTTT.

The chain recombines TRBV19 with TRBJ1-5; TRBD1 matches at 8 bases. V gave up 1 base and J gave up 6 bases; unmatched junction bases: 11. The CDR3 sequence is 17 residues long. CDR1 and CDR2 (germline): LNHDA, SQIVND (reference sequence). The DNA for the CDR3 is TGTGCCAGTAGTATAGGGGTGGGCAGGGGGCCGGTTCAGCCCCAGCATTTT. This gives the protein CASSIGVGRGPVQPQHF.

V is TRBV28 and J is TRBJ1-1; D is perhaps TRBD1 (6 bases). The germline CDR1 and CDR2 sequences are MDHEN and SYDVKM. Trimming pared 9 bases from V and 0 bases from J, leaving 14 bases between. The CDR3 loop spans 14 amino acids. This CDR3 reads CASWGRLMNTEAFF. CDR3 coding DNA: TGTGCCAGTTGGGGGCGGCTAATGAACACTGAAGCTTTCTTT. Based on the CDR3 plus reference TRBV28 and TRBJ1-1, the full variable domain is DVKVTQSSRYLVKRTGEKVFLECVQDMDHENMFWYRQDPGLGLRLIYFSYDVKMKEKGDIPEGYSVSREKKERFSLILESASTNQTSMYLCASWGRLMNTEAFFGQGTRLTVV.

The chain is built from TRBV7-3 and TRBJ2-2, with no clear D. V was clipped by 6 bases and J by 4 bases, with 9 bases between them. This CDR3 comprises 13 residues. The V gene's germline CDR1 is SGHTA and CDR2 FQGTGA. CDR3 region: CASRPEITGELFF. In DNA form, the CDR3 reads TGTGCCAGCAGGCCTGAGATCACCGGGGAGCTGTTTTTT.

The rearrangement joins TRBV11-3 to TRBJ2-1; D is uncertain. V gave up 5 bases and J gave up 9 bases, with 14 bases separating them. CDR1 SGHNT and CDR2 YENEEA come from the germline V gene. CDR3 length: 13 residues. CDR3 sequence reads: CASSISAQSEQFF. The CDR3 region has the DNA TGTGCCAGCAGCATCTCCGCACAGTCTGAGCAGTTCTTC.

The J gene is TRBJ2-5, the V gene TRBV10-3, with D hard to call. The CDR3 contains 13 residues. In germline, CDR1 is ENHRY, CDR2 SYGVKD. The ends were cut back, 5 bases at V and 2 bases at J, with 9 bases in the middle. CDR3 region: CAISPQLQETQYF. The CDR3 nucleotides are TGTGCCATCAGTCCACAACTACAAGAGACCCAGTACTTC.

This sequence joins TRBV2 and TRBJ2-7; D might be TRBD1 (5 bases). Trimming stripped 7 bases from V and 6 bases from J, with 10 bases between. The length of the CDR3 is 11 residues. Germline values: CDR1 SNHLY, CDR2 FYNNEI. The CDR3 DNA reads TGTGCCAGCACCGAAGGGGTCGAGCAGTACTTC. Protein: CASTEGVEQYF.

The chain has TRBV30 and TRBJ1-4; D is possibly TRBD1 (6 bases). V lost 2 bases and J 5 bases, leaving 15 bases between the germline ends. CDR1 is GTSNPN, CDR2 SVGIG, per germline (reference sequence). The CDR3 covers 15 residues. The CDR3 reads CAWSPGQTKNEKLFF. CDR3 coding DNA: TGTGCCTGGAGTCCCGGACAGACGAAAAATGAAAAACTGTTTTTT.

This clone came up a few times. This rearrangement joins TRBV12-3 or TRBV12-4 to TRBJ1-2; D is unresolved. Deletions cut 4 bases from V and 0 bases from J, with 6 bases between. The CDR3 has 13 amino acids. The CDR3 region is CASSSGANYGYTF. CDR3 DNA sequence: TGTGCCAGCAGTTCTGGAGCTAACTATGGCTACACCTTC.

The chain is built from TRBV11-1 and TRBJ1-1, with TRBD1 matching 9 bases. CDR3 length equals 14 residues. The V segment lost 5 bases and the J segment 6 bases; nucleotides outside the gene matches: 7. Germline V CDR1 and CDR2: SGHAT, FQDESV (reference sequence). CDR3 sequence (DNA): TGTGCCAGCAGCAAAGGGACAGGGTGGGCTGAAGCTTTCTTT. Translation gives CASSKGTGWAEAFF.

The chain joins TRBV7-6 to TRBJ1-1; D gene ambiguous. With 3 bases removed from V and 3 bases from J, the gap between germline ends came to 11 bases. The V gene's germline CDR1 is SGHVS and CDR2 FNYEAQ. This CDR3 has 14 residues. The CDR3 DNA follows: TGTGCCAGCAGCTTCGGAGGGTGGGACACTGAAGCTTTCTTT. Its protein is CASSFGGWDTEAFF.

The CDR3 region is CASSQVTDTQYF. The CDR3 coding sequence is TGTGCCAGCAGCCAAGTAACAGATACGCAGTATTTT. The chain has TRBV14 and TRBJ2-3; D is unclear. Between the trimmed V and J ends, which lost 1 base and 3 bases, there was a span of 2 bases. Per the germline V gene, CDR1 is SGHDN and CDR2 is FVKESK. The CDR3 extends over 12 amino acids.

This clone has only one observation. This chain connects TRBV24-1 to TRBJ1-2; TRBD1 matches at 9 bases. Trimming removed 4 bases from V and 0 bases from J; junction bases left unmatched: 8. The CDR3 sequence is 17 residues long. Germline loops: CDR1 KGHDR, CDR2 SFDVKD. In nucleotides, the CDR3 is TGTGCCACCAGTGAAAACCACGGGACAGGGTCTAACTATGGCTACACCTTC. Translated, it gives CATSENHGTGSNYGYTF.

The chain employs TRBV27 and TRBJ2-1; 9 bases match TRBD2. The CDR3 contains 16 residues. Trimming removed 7 bases from V and 6 bases from J; junction bases left unmatched: 13. Germline CDR1 MNHEY, CDR2 SMNVEV (reference sequence). The CDR3: CASNSNSGSGVNEQFF. CDR3 bases: TGTGCCAGCAACTCGAATAGCGGGAGTGGGGTCAATGAGCAGTTCTTC.